These T cell receptor beta chains were read from a single sample in a study of response to subunit inactivated influenza vaccine. TCRdb called the RT-PCR reads again in MiXCR, with one record for every CDR3 protein. This sample yields under 750,000 distinct CDR3 sequences, of which 12% are seen a single time; roughly 10% belongs to the top ten. This specimen was PBMCs from blood, taken on the day of vaccination. The origin of the receptors is a man aged 50 or older who received an inactivated influenza vaccine. The CDR3 runs from the conserved cysteine through the conserved F or W. Each record gives: D gene, clone size, J gene, V gene, CDR3 protein, CDR3 DNA. D genes are given only for firm matches. Clone sizes are given selectively: once, few, many, or a class where the clone is expanded.

D: NA
size: NA
J: TRBJ2-4
V: TRBV24-1
CDR3: CASSDRGASRLESREGSKNIQYF
DNA: TGTGCCAGCAGTGATCGGGGAGCTTCGAGACTGGAATCGCGGGAAGGGAGCAAAAACATTCAGTACTTC

D: TRBD2
size: few
J: TRBJ2-3
V: TRBV28
CDR3: CASSGPWGLAGGVDTQYF
DNA: TGTGCCAGCAGTGGCCCTTGGGGGCTAGCGGGAGGGGTTGATACGCAGTATTTT

D: NA
size: few
J: TRBJ2-5
V: TRBV4-3
CDR3: CASSQDWTLKETQYF
DNA: TGCGCCAGCAGCCAAGATTGGACTCTGAAGGAGACCCAGTACTTC

D: NA
size: NA
J: TRBJ2-3
V: TRBV20-1
CDR3: CSARQRESPTDTQYF
DNA: TGCAGTGCTAGACAACGGGAGAGCCCCACAGATACGCAGTATTTT

D: NA
size: few
J: TRBJ1-6
V: TRBV20-1
CDR3: CSASRRQGYNSPLHF
DNA: TGCAGTGCTAGTAGGCGTCAGGGCTATAATTCACCCCTCCACTTT

D: TRBD2
size: NA
J: TRBJ2-3
V: TRBV10-3
CDR3: CAKLRTSGSDTQYF
DNA: TGTGCCAAGCTAAGGACTAGCGGGTCAGATACGCAGTATTTT

D: TRBD1
size: NA
J: TRBJ2-7
V: TRBV12-3/TRBV12-4
CDR3: CASTLGGTGDYEQYF
DNA: TGTGCCAGCACCCTAGGGGGGACAGGGGACTACGAGCAGTACTTC

D: TRBD2
size: few
J: TRBJ2-7
V: TRBV4-2
CDR3: CASSQDVLAVYEQYF
DNA: TGTGCCAGCAGCCAAGATGTTCTAGCGGTCTACGAGCAGTACTTC

D: TRBD2
size: few
J: TRBJ2-3
V: TRBV20-1
CDR3: CSARDTLAGGGDTQYF
DNA: TGCAGTGCTAGGGATACTCTAGCGGGGGGAGGAGATACGCAGTATTTT

D: TRBD2
size: NA
J: TRBJ2-1
V: TRBV12-3/TRBV12-4
CDR3: CASSFRLAGGPGNEQFF
DNA: TGTGCCAGCAGTTTTAGACTAGCGGGGGGCCCGGGGAATGAGCAGTTCTTC

D: NA
size: NA
J: TRBJ1-5
V: TRBV15
CDR3: CATSRDLPGTSNQPQHF
DNA: TGTGCCACCAGCAGAGACCTTCCCGGGACAAGCAATCAGCCCCAGCATTTT

D: NA
size: NA
J: TRBJ2-7
V: TRBV20-1
CDR3: CSARLVPSGYEQYF
DNA: TGCAGTGCTAGACTGGTACCTTCGGGCTACGAGCAGTACTTC

D: TRBD1
size: many
J: TRBJ2-7
V: TRBV20-1
CDR3: CSARAKWDRDPSYEQYF
DNA: TGCAGTGCTAGAGCCAAATGGGACAGGGACCCCTCCTACGAGCAGTACTTC

D: NA
size: many
J: TRBJ2-5
V: TRBV7-9
CDR3: CASSDKNPPGTQYF
DNA: TGTGCCAGCAGTGACAAAAACCCTCCGGGGACCCAGTACTTC

D: NA
size: few
J: TRBJ2-1
V: TRBV24-1
CDR3: CATSDLLGGYNEQFF
DNA: TGTGCCACCAGTGATTTGTTGGGGGGTTACAATGAGCAGTTCTTC

D: NA
size: few
J: TRBJ1-2
V: TRBV12-3/TRBV12-4
CDR3: CASSFERAYGYTF
DNA: TGTGCCAGCAGTTTTGAGAGGGCTTATGGCTACACCTTC

D: TRBD2
size: NA
J: TRBJ2-5
V: TRBV7-2
CDR3: CASSVTSGRAQETQYF
DNA: TGTGCCAGCAGCGTCACTAGCGGGAGGGCCCAAGAGACCCAGTACTTC

D: NA
size: NA
J: TRBJ2-7
V: TRBV2
CDR3: CASSEAHLGGSEQYF
DNA: TGTGCCAGCAGTGAAGCCCACCTCGGAGGAAGCGAGCAGTACTTC

D: TRBD2
size: few
J: TRBJ2-2
V: TRBV6-5
CDR3: CASSYSPPAGGITGELFF
DNA: TGTGCCAGCAGTTACTCCCCCCCAGCGGGGGGGATTACCGGGGAGCTGTTTTTT

D: TRBD2
size: few
J: TRBJ2-3
V: TRBV7-2
CDR3: CASSPGLAPDTQYF
DNA: TGTGCCAGCAGCCCGGGACTAGCGCCAGATACGCAGTATTTT

D: NA
size: NA
J: TRBJ2-5
V: TRBV10-3
CDR3: CAISEWGPSQETQYF
DNA: TGTGCCATCAGTGAGTGGGGCCCGTCCCAAGAGACCCAGTACTTC

D: NA
size: NA
J: TRBJ1-1
V: TRBV29-1
CDR3: CSVDGFRGAGAEAFF
DNA: TGCAGCGTTGATGGGTTTAGGGGGGCTGGCGCTGAAGCTTTCTTT

D: NA
size: NA
J: TRBJ2-2
V: TRBV7-8
CDR3: CASSFMGGKNTGELFF
DNA: TGTGCCAGCAGCTTCATGGGGGGCAAGAACACCGGGGAGCTGTTTTTT

D: NA
size: few
J: TRBJ1-1
V: TRBV12-3/TRBV12-4
CDR3: CASSFGGMVRTEAFF
DNA: TGTGCCAGCAGTTTTGGGGGGATGGTACGTACTGAAGCTTTCTTT

D: TRBD1
size: few
J: TRBJ2-1
V: TRBV9
CDR3: CASSVEGQAFNEQFF
DNA: TGTGCCAGCAGCGTAGAGGGACAGGCGTTCAATGAGCAGTTCTTC

D: TRBD1
size: few
J: TRBJ1-2
V: TRBV5-5
CDR3: CASSQTGGNYGYTF
DNA: TGTGCCAGCAGCCAGACAGGGGGCAACTATGGCTACACCTTC